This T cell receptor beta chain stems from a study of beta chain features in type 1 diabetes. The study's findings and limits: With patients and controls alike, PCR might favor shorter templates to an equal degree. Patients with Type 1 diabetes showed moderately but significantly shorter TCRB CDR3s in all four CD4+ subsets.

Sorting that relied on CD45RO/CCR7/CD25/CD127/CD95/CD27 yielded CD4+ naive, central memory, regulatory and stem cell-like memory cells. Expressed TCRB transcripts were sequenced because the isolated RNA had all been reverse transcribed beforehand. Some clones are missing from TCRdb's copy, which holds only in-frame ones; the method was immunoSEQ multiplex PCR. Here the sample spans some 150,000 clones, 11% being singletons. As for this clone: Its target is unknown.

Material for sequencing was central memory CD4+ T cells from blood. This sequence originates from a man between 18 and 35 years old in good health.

The CDR3 is CAWSSMERSYNSPLHF. As DNA, the CDR3 is TGTGCCTGGAGTTCCATGGAAAGGTCTTATAATTCACCCCTCCACTTT. The genes are TRBV30 and TRBJ1-6, with no clear D. Germline CDR1 is GTSNPN and CDR2 is SVGIG (reference sequence). The CDR3 length is 16 residues. The ends were cut back, 2 bases at V and 4 bases at J, with 15 bases in the middle.